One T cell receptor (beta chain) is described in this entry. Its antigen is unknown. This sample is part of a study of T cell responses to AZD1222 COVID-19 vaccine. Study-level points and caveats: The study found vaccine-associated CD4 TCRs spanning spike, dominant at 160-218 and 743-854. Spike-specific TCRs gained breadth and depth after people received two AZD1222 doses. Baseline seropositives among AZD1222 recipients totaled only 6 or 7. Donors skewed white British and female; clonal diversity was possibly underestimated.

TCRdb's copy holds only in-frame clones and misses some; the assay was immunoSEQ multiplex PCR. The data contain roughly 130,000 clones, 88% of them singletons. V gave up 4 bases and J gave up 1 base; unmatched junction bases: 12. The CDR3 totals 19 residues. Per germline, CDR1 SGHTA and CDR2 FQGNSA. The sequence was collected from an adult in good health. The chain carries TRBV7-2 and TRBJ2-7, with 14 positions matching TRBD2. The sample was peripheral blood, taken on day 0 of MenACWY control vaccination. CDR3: CASSSPPGLAGVASYEQYF. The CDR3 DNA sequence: TGTGCCAGCAGCTCGCCACCGGGACTAGCGGGAGTTGCGTCCTACGAGCAGTACTTC. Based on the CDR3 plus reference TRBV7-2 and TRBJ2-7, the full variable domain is GAGVSQSPSNKVTEKGKDVELRCDPISGHTALYWYRQSLGQGLEFLIYFQGNSAPDKSGLPSDRFSAERTGGSVSTLTIQRTQQEDSAVYLCASSSPPGLAGVASYEQYFGPGTRLTVT.